This T cell receptor (beta chain) was sequenced during a study of cytomegalovirus exposure and HLA in healthy donors. The study, taken as a whole, reports: Roughly even sequencing depth across donors was the assumption behind the presence/absence analyses. At a 0.05 false discovery rate, a later analysis found about 17,000 TCR beta sequences to be associated with HLA alleles. Among donors in an Asian-associated ancestry cluster, a later analysis reportedly found fewer N-insertions than the roughly 670-donor mean.

Concerning this clone itself: Its antigen remains unidentified.

The CDR3 is 14 residues long. With 6 bases removed from V and 1 base from J, the gap between germline ends came to 9 bases. Germline V gene lookup returns CDR1 SGHVS and CDR2 FNYEAQ. With 60 Vbeta and 13 Jbeta primers, the PCR was carried out. Here immunoSEQ multiplex PCR was the method, and the copy in TCRdb shows in-frame clones only, minus some. The sample lists under 200,000 clones; about 80% were seen once. The TCR comes from a man between 50 and 59 years old in good health and CMV-seropositive. The chain couples TRBV7-6 to TRBJ2-2; D unresolved. Sequenced input: PBMCs. The CDR3 sequence is CASSLRQNTGELFF. Here the CDR3 DNA reads TGTGCCAGCAGTCTTCGACAGAACACCGGGGAGCTGTTTTTT.